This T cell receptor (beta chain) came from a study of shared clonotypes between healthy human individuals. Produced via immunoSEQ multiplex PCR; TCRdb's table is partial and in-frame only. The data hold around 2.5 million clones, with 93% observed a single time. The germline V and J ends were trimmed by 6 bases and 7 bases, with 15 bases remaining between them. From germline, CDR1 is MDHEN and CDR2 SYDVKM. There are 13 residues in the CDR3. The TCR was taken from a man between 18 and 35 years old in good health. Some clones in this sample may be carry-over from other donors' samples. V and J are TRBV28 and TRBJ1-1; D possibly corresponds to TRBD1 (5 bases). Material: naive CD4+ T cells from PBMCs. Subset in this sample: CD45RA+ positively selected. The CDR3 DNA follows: TGTGCCAGCAGCGTGGCAGGGTGGGGTGAAGCTTTCTTT. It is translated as CASSVAGWGEAFF.